A selection of T cell receptor beta chains follows, all from one sample in a study of OX40 agonist ivuxolimab in advanced cancers. This table comes from immunoSEQ multiplex PCR, and its TCRdb copy is limited to in-frame clones, with some not included. Here the sample spans 60,000 to 90,000 clones, about 86% being singletons. Sequences were derived from CD4+ or CD8+ T cells sorted from blood, sampled in a trial of the OX40 agonist ivuxolimab. The receptor source for this set is an adult with an advanced solid tumor such as melanoma, head and neck, liver or kidney cancer. CDR3s include the opening cysteine and the closing phenylalanine or tryptophan. A D gene is named only where the DNA matches it firmly. Not all rows give a size; the values are once, few, many and, for expanded clones, a class.

d_gene: -; abundance: once; j_gene: TRBJ2-7; v_gene: TRBV2; CDR3nt: TGTGCCAGCAGTGAACAGTCGAGCGAGCAGTACTTC; CDR3aa: CASSEQSSEQYF
d_gene: -; abundance: -; j_gene: TRBJ2-7; v_gene: TRBV7-2; CDR3nt: TGTGCCAGCAGCTTATGGGGTCAGCTCGGCGAGCAGTACTTC; CDR3aa: CASSLWGQLGEQYF
d_gene: -; abundance: -; j_gene: TRBJ2-7; v_gene: TRBV29-1; CDR3nt: TGCAGCGTTGAATATGGGGGGACGGGGGAGCAGTACTTC; CDR3aa: CSVEYGGTGEQYF
d_gene: TRBD2; abundance: -; j_gene: TRBJ2-2; v_gene: TRBV5-1; CDR3nt: TGCGCCAGCAGCCAGGGAACACTAGCGGGAGGTCCCACCGGGGAGCTGTTTTTT; CDR3aa: CASSQGTLAGGPTGELFF
d_gene: TRBD2; abundance: -; j_gene: TRBJ2-1; v_gene: TRBV9; CDR3nt: TGTGCCAGCAGCCCCCGACTAGCGGAATACAATGAGCAGTTCTTC; CDR3aa: CASSPRLAEYNEQFF
d_gene: TRBD1; abundance: -; j_gene: TRBJ1-1; v_gene: TRBV5-6; CDR3nt: TGTGCCAGCAGCCCTGCCCGACAGGGGCGGAGTCGCGACACTGAAGCTTTCTTT; CDR3aa: CASSPARQGRSRDTEAFF
d_gene: TRBD1; abundance: -; j_gene: TRBJ1-1; v_gene: TRBV27; CDR3nt: TGTGCCAGCCGGACAGGGGCGAACACTGAAGCTTTCTTT; CDR3aa: CASRTGANTEAFF
d_gene: TRBD1; abundance: -; j_gene: TRBJ2-5; v_gene: TRBV5-1; CDR3nt: TGCGCCAGCAGTCCGACAGGGGGCCCTTCTGAGACCCAGTACTTC; CDR3aa: CASSPTGGPSETQYF
d_gene: TRBD1; abundance: -; j_gene: TRBJ2-5; v_gene: TRBV25-1; CDR3nt: TGTGCCAGCAGTGGTCTAAGGGACAGGGGCCTAGGAGAGACCCAGTACTTC; CDR3aa: CASSGLRDRGLGETQYF
d_gene: -; abundance: -; j_gene: TRBJ2-7; v_gene: TRBV7-2; CDR3nt: TGTGCCAGCAGCTTTGGAGGGGGCGAAAACTACGAGCAGTACTTC; CDR3aa: CASSFGGGENYEQYF
d_gene: TRBD1; abundance: -; j_gene: TRBJ2-7; v_gene: TRBV6-5; CDR3nt: TGTGCCAGCAGTCCACAGGGGGCGCGACACTACGAGCAGTACTTC; CDR3aa: CASSPQGARHYEQYF
d_gene: -; abundance: -; j_gene: TRBJ2-5; v_gene: TRBV7-9; CDR3nt: TGTGCCAGCAGCTTAGGAAGGATAGACTCCAGCGTGGAGACCCAGTACTTC; CDR3aa: CASSLGRIDSSVETQYF
d_gene: -; abundance: -; j_gene: TRBJ2-2; v_gene: TRBV27; CDR3nt: TGTGCCAGCAACCGACAGGGGAGGGTCACCGGGGAGCTGTTTTTT; CDR3aa: CASNRQGRVTGELFF
d_gene: -; abundance: -; j_gene: TRBJ2-7; v_gene: TRBV27; CDR3nt: TGTGCCAGCAGTCCCCCCGGCTCCTACGAGCAGTACTTC; CDR3aa: CASSPPGSYEQYF
d_gene: -; abundance: -; j_gene: TRBJ1-1; v_gene: TRBV7-2; CDR3nt: TGTGCCAGCAGCACGGACGGCTGGAGGTCTGAAGCTTTCTTT; CDR3aa: CASSTDGWRSEAFF
d_gene: -; abundance: -; j_gene: TRBJ2-2; v_gene: TRBV7-2; CDR3nt: TGTGCCAGCAGCTTAGTAGGGACAAGGGCCACCGGGGAGCTGTTTTTT; CDR3aa: CASSLVGTRATGELFF
d_gene: -; abundance: -; j_gene: TRBJ2-5; v_gene: TRBV19; CDR3nt: TGTGCCAGCTCACCGGGGGGCCACGAGACCCAGTACTTC; CDR3aa: CASSPGGHETQYF
d_gene: -; abundance: few; j_gene: TRBJ2-5; v_gene: TRBV5-6; CDR3nt: TGTGCCAGCAGCAACGGGCCTCTACTAGAGACCCAGTACTTC; CDR3aa: CASSNGPLLETQYF
d_gene: TRBD1; abundance: -; j_gene: TRBJ1-2; v_gene: TRBV30; CDR3nt: TGTGCCTGGAGCCGCGACAGGGGGGGCTATGGCTACACCTTC; CDR3aa: CAWSRDRGGYGYTF
d_gene: -; abundance: -; j_gene: TRBJ1-6; v_gene: TRBV6-5; CDR3nt: TGTGCCAGCAGTTATGAGCCCCCCCGAGGCAATTCACCCCTCCACTTT; CDR3aa: CASSYEPPRGNSPLHF
d_gene: TRBD2; abundance: -; j_gene: TRBJ2-5; v_gene: TRBV7-9; CDR3nt: TGTGCCAGCAGCTTATTCGCGGGGGGGCAAGAGACCCAGTACTTC; CDR3aa: CASSLFAGGQETQYF
d_gene: TRBD2; abundance: -; j_gene: TRBJ2-7; v_gene: TRBV10-2; CDR3nt: TGCGCCACCTTCCCCGGACTAGACCAGAACGAGCAGTACTTC; CDR3aa: CATFPGLDQNEQYF
d_gene: TRBD1; abundance: -; j_gene: TRBJ1-2; v_gene: TRBV6-4; CDR3nt: TGTGCCAGCAGCCCCCAGGGGGGCTGGGACTATGGCTACACCTTC; CDR3aa: CASSPQGGWDYGYTF
d_gene: TRBD2; abundance: -; j_gene: TRBJ2-1; v_gene: TRBV11-2; CDR3nt: TGTGCCAGCAGCGCCCTAGCGGGAGGGAGTTGGAATGAGCAGTTCTTC; CDR3aa: CASSALAGGSWNEQFF
d_gene: -; abundance: -; j_gene: TRBJ1-1; v_gene: TRBV7-2; CDR3nt: TGTGCCAGCAGCTATAGTTTGGGGGCGGAGAACACTGAAGCTTTCTTT; CDR3aa: CASSYSLGAENTEAFF
d_gene: -; abundance: -; j_gene: TRBJ1-1; v_gene: TRBV7-2; CDR3nt: TGTGCCAGCAGCTTAGTAGTTAACACTGAAGCTTTCTTT; CDR3aa: CASSLVVNTEAFF
d_gene: -; abundance: -; j_gene: TRBJ2-5; v_gene: TRBV30; CDR3nt: TGTGCCGGAAGGGGACGAGAGACCCAGTACTTC; CDR3aa: CAGRGRETQYF
d_gene: TRBD1; abundance: -; j_gene: TRBJ2-5; v_gene: TRBV7-8; CDR3nt: TGTGCCAGCAGCTTAGGGGGGACAGGGAGAGAGACCCAGTACTTC; CDR3aa: CASSLGGTGRETQYF
d_gene: TRBD2; abundance: -; j_gene: TRBJ2-1; v_gene: TRBV19; CDR3nt: TGTGCCAGTAGCATTAGCGGGAGGACTTACTCTGAGCAGTTCTTC; CDR3aa: CASSISGRTYSEQFF
d_gene: TRBD1; abundance: few; j_gene: TRBJ1-2; v_gene: TRBV2; CDR3nt: TGTGCCAGCAGAAATACAGGGACAGCTAACTATGGCTACACCTTC; CDR3aa: CASRNTGTANYGYTF
d_gene: -; abundance: -; j_gene: TRBJ2-7; v_gene: TRBV14; CDR3nt: TGTGCCAGCAGCACACAGGGCTACGAGCAGTACTTC; CDR3aa: CASSTQGYEQYF
d_gene: TRBD2; abundance: -; j_gene: TRBJ2-3; v_gene: TRBV6-1; CDR3nt: TGTGCCAGCAGTGGTAGCGGGGGAGCTAGCACAGATACGCAGTATTTT; CDR3aa: CASSGSGGASTDTQYF
d_gene: -; abundance: -; j_gene: TRBJ1-4; v_gene: TRBV5-1; CDR3nt: TGCGCCAGCAGCTTTCAAGGAGGAAACGAAAAACTGTTTTTT; CDR3aa: CASSFQGGNEKLFF
d_gene: TRBD2; abundance: -; j_gene: TRBJ2-5; v_gene: TRBV7-2; CDR3nt: TGTGCCAGCAGCTTAGCGCTAGCGGGGGAGACCCAGTACTTC; CDR3aa: CASSLALAGETQYF
d_gene: -; abundance: -; j_gene: TRBJ2-1; v_gene: TRBV7-9; CDR3nt: TGTGCCAGCAGCTTACGTGGAGGAGTCTACAATGAGCAGTTCTTC; CDR3aa: CASSLRGGVYNEQFF